A single sample gave rise to the 32 T cell receptor beta chains below, sequenced in a study of identical twins. TCRdb reprocessed the 5' RACE reads with MiXCR, giving one entry per CDR3 protein. The sample holds 700,000 or so distinct CDR3 sequences, 21% seen once. This same sample was also taken into another study, of T cells expressing NK-cell markers.

Sequenced material: PBMCs. The receptors originated from a woman younger than 35 in good health.

The sample holds many counts of this clonotype. CDR3 DNA: TGTGCCAGCAGGACTTCACCGCTCACCGGGGAGCTGTTTTTT. Protein product: CASRTSPLTGELFF. The V gene is TRBV7-8, the J gene TRBJ2-2; D is unresolved. Trimming stripped 6 bases from V and 4 bases from J, with 12 bases between. The CDR3 length is 14 residues. The germline gives CDR1 SGHVS, CDR2 FQNEAQ.

This clonotype appeared a few times. The chain links TRBV7-2 to TRBJ2-7, with TRBD1 identical over 9 bases. Trimming at V came to 1 base and at J to 2 bases, leaving 3 bases not matched to a gene. Germline V lookup: CDR1 SGHTA, CDR2 FQGNSA. This CDR3 region has 15 residues. CDR3 in amino acids: CASSLDGTGTYEQYF. The CDR3 bases are TGTGCCAGCAGCTTAGATGGGACAGGGACCTACGAGCAGTACTTC. Full variable domain (rest looked up from reference TRBV7-2 and TRBJ2-7): GAGVSQSPSNKVTEKGKDVELRCDPISGHTALYWYRQSLGQGLEFLIYFQGNSAPDKSGLPSDRFSAERTGGSVSTLTIQRTQQEDSAVYLCASSLDGTGTYEQYFGPGTRLTVT.

V usage is TRBV15 and J usage is TRBJ1-5; no firm D call. Trimming stripped 0 bases from V and 3 bases from J, with 12 bases between. Germline CDR1 LNHNV, CDR2 YYDKDF (reference sequence). The CDR3 has 16 amino acids. In nucleotides, the CDR3 is TGTGCCACCAGCAGAGATCGAGGAGGCCTCAATCAGCCCCAGCATTTT. It translates to CATSRDRGGLNQPQHF.

This clonotype showed up just once. The CDR3 loop reads CASSLSGILDTQYF. DNA for the CDR3: TGTGCCAGCAGCCTAAGCGGGATTCTAGATACGCAGTATTTT. The V gene is TRBV7-9, the J gene TRBJ2-3, with 7 positions matching TRBD2. The CDR3 consists of 14 residues. CDR1 is SEHNR and CDR2 is FQNEAQ in the germline V gene (reference sequence). The ends lost 5 bases at V and 5 bases at J; junction bases unmatched: 7.

This clonotype was picked up many times. The chain is built from TRBV6-2 or TRBV6-3 and TRBJ2-7, with 10 bases identical to TRBD1. V shed 9 bases, J shed 5 bases, and the junction held 4 bases outside the gene matches. The CDR3 contains 12 residues. Per the germline V gene, CDR1 is MNHEY and CDR2 is SVGEGT. In DNA form, the CDR3 reads TGTGCCAGTACGACAGGGGGCCACGAGCAGTACTTC. Its translation: CASTTGGHEQYF.

This clonotype was seen more than once but under ten times. J is TRBJ2-3 and V is TRBV20-1; 9 positions match TRBD1. Germline V lookup: CDR1 DFQATT, CDR2 SNEGSKA (reference sequence). V was pared by 6 bases and J by 5 bases, with 9 bases of the junction left unmatched. This CDR3 has 14 residues. CDR3 amino acids: CSAPQGALQDTQYF. CDR3 bases: TGCAGTGCACCACAGGGGGCCCTTCAAGATACGCAGTATTTT.

This clonotype showed up many times. The chain recombines TRBV20-1 with TRBJ2-7; possible D gene TRBD2, 6 bases. Germline V gives CDR1 DFQATT, CDR2 SNEGSKA (reference sequence). The CDR3 covers 13 residues. The germline V and J ends were trimmed by 5 bases and 2 bases, with 13 bases remaining between them. The CDR3 DNA is TGCAGTGCTCCGGGACTCGAAGCCTACGAGCAGTACTTC. Translated: CSAPGLEAYEQYF.

This clonotype has at least ten counts. The rearrangement uses TRBV6-4 and TRBJ2-1, with D perhaps matching TRBD2 (5 bases). Germline V lookup: CDR1 MRHNA, CDR2 SNTAGT. Trimming removed 2 bases from V and 10 bases from J, with 12 bases in between. CDR3 length equals 13 residues. In DNA, the CDR3 is TGTGCCAGCAGTGACAACCCCGAGGGCGAGCAGTTCTTC. This encodes CASSDNPEGEQFF.

The V and J genes are TRBV9 and TRBJ2-7, with D possibly being TRBD1 or TRBD2 (5 bases each). The CDR3 spans 16 residues. V lost 0 bases and J lost 4, with 17 bases in between. In germline, CDR1 is SGDLS, CDR2 YYNGEE. For the CDR3, the DNA is TGTGCCAGCAGCGTAGAACCGGGTCGGGACCCTTACGAGCAGTACTTC. Translating it yields CASSVEPGRDPYEQYF.

V and J are TRBV28 and TRBJ1-5, with D possibly being TRBD1 (6 bases). Germline CDR1 and CDR2: MDHEN and SYDVKM. The CDR3 extends over 13 amino acids. The V and J ends lost 7 bases and 6 bases respectively, with 13 bases between them. CDR3 coding DNA: TGTGCCAGCAATTCTCAGGGGCGTCAGCCCCAGCATTTT. It translates to CASNSQGRQPQHF.

The V and J genes are TRBV7-8 and TRBJ2-7, with D hard to call. The CDR3 has 16 amino acids. Trimming took 5 bases from V and 0 from J, leaving 17 bases between them. CDR1 and CDR2 from the germline V gene are SGHVS and FQNEAQ. CDR3 sequence (DNA): TGTGCCAGCAGCCAGGCACAGCAGATGGTCTCCTACGAGCAGTACTTC. Translated: CASSQAQQMVSYEQYF.

This clonotype was seen a handful of times. The CDR3 nucleotides read TGTGCCTGGAGTACCCTCCTCCTAGGGAATGAGCAGTTCTTC. It codes for CAWSTLLLGNEQFF. The chain uses TRBV30 and TRBJ2-1, with D uncertain. Germline V gives CDR1 GTSNPN, CDR2 SVGIG (reference sequence). The CDR3 spans 14 residues. The V end lost 2 bases, the J end lost 7 bases, and 15 bases lay between the germline ends.

The chain recombines TRBV4-1 with TRBJ2-3; TRBD1 is a possible D gene (6 bases). The germline V gene has CDR1 MGHRA and CDR2 YSYEKL. V was shortened by 0 bases and J by 6 bases, with 16 bases between the two germline ends. There are 16 residues in the CDR3. The CDR3 DNA reads as TGCGCCAGCAGCCAAGAGGGGGCAGGGCTAGGGGATACGCAGTATTTT. Translating gives CASSQEGAGLGDTQYF.

This clonotype was seen more than once but under ten times. V and J are TRBV29-1 and TRBJ2-1; TRBD2 matches 10 bases. Germline lookup yields CDR1 SQVTM and CDR2 ANQGSEA. V was pared by 3 bases and J by 0 bases, with 2 bases of the junction left unmatched. The CDR3 spans 15 residues. CDR3 residues: CSVDPSGSSYNEQFF. The CDR3 bases are TGCAGCGTTGACCCTAGCGGGAGCTCCTACAATGAGCAGTTCTTC.

At least ten counts were recorded for this clonotype. The V call is TRBV20-1, the J call TRBJ2-7, with a possible D match to TRBD2 (5 bases). Germline V lookup: CDR1 DFQATT, CDR2 SNEGSKA (reference sequence). Trimming left V 0 bases short and J 2 bases short, with 11 bases between. This CDR3 is built from 14 residues. The CDR3 DNA follows: TGCAGTGCTAGAGATCTCGACTATACCTACGAGCAGTACTTC. This translates into CSARDLDYTYEQYF.

This clonotype has only a few counts. This sequence joins TRBV29-1 and TRBJ1-2, with unresolved D. The CDR3 is 11 amino acids. The germline V gene has CDR1 SQVTM and CDR2 ANQGSEA. Trimming shortened V by 4 bases and J by 10 bases, and 13 bases separated the two germline ends. The CDR3 DNA reads as TGCAGCGTTGTCCAGGCGGGCATCTACACCTTC. It specifies CSVVQAGIYTF.

The genes are TRBV6-2 or TRBV6-3 and TRBJ2-7; perhaps D is TRBD1 or TRBD2 (5 bases each). This CDR3 has 15 residues. Between the trimmed V and J ends, which lost 2 bases and 7 bases, there was a span of 18 bases. The germline V gene has CDR1 MNHEY and CDR2 SVGEGT. CDR3 protein: CASSYPSSGSGEQYF. The CDR3 DNA reads as TGTGCCAGCAGTTACCCGTCGTCAGGGTCGGGGGAGCAGTACTTC.

This clonotype was observed many times. The chain uses TRBV25-1 and TRBJ2-2, with D tentatively TRBD1 (6 bases). This CDR3 is built from 12 residues. The V and J ends lost 7 bases and 5 bases respectively, with 8 bases between them. Germline values: CDR1 MGHDK, CDR2 SYGVNS. CDR3 in DNA: TGTGCCAGCAACAGGGTAACCGGGGAGCTGTTTTTT. Translating it yields CASNRVTGELFF.

This clonotype appeared a few times. The chain has TRBV12-3 or TRBV12-4 and TRBJ2-4; the D gene could be TRBD1 or TRBD2 (6 bases each). The V end lost 3 bases, the J end lost 6 bases, and 15 bases lay between the germline ends. This CDR3 has 15 residues. CDR3 sequence: CASSFGGGVRNIQYF. Written as DNA, the CDR3 is TGTGCCAGCAGTTTCGGGGGCGGGGTGCGAAACATTCAGTACTTC.

DNA for the CDR3: TGTGCCAGCAAAAGAGGGGGTGGCACTGAAGCTTTCTTT. It translates to CASKRGGGTEAFF. The genes are TRBV6-6 and TRBJ1-1; perhaps TRBD1 as D (6 bases). The ends were cut back, 7 bases at V and 4 bases at J, with 13 bases in the middle. The CDR3 covers 13 residues. The germline CDR1 and CDR2 sequences are MNHNY and SVGAGI (reference sequence).

This chain joins TRBV9 and TRBJ2-1; 9 nucleotides match TRBD1. Germline CDR1 and CDR2: SGDLS and YYNGEE. The CDR3 has 15 amino acids. After removal of 3 bases from V and 9 bases from J, the junction contained 10 bases not matched to a gene. The DNA of the CDR3 is TGTGCCAGCAGCGCCACCGGGACAGGGTTCGCTGAGCAGTTCTTC. Protein sequence: CASSATGTGFAEQFF.

J is TRBJ2-7 and V is TRBV7-2; D unresolved. The germline gives CDR1 SGHTA, CDR2 FQGNSA. The CDR3 covers 14 residues. Between the trimmed V and J ends, which lost 1 base and 3 bases, there was a span of 10 bases. CDR3 sequence (DNA): TGTGCCAGCAGCTTAGGAACACAGCTCTACGAGCAGTACTTC. Protein product: CASSLGTQLYEQYF.

The table lists this clonotype with a few counts. The J gene is TRBJ2-5, the V gene TRBV2, with 15 bases that match TRBD2. The J segment lost 4 bases and the V segment lost 7 bases, leaving 10 bases of the junction unmatched. This CDR3 comprises 17 residues. From germline, CDR1 is SNHLY and CDR2 FYNNEI. CDR3 in amino acids: CASTGTSGRSDLETQYF. CDR3 sequence (DNA): TGTGCCAGCACAGGGACTAGCGGGAGGAGCGATCTAGAGACCCAGTACTTC.

This clonotype was counted at least ten times. This chain joins TRBV18 and TRBJ1-1; no clear D. Germline V CDR1 and CDR2: KGHSH, LQKENI. The CDR3 consists of 11 residues. Deletions cut 8 bases from V and 1 base from J, with 5 bases between. The CDR3: CASSGNTEAFF. CDR3 nucleotide sequence: TGTGCCAGCAGCGGGAACACTGAAGCTTTCTTT.

This clonotype was seen only a few times. The chain joins TRBV9 to TRBJ2-5, with D hard to call. V dropped 0 bases and J dropped 3 bases, with 12 bases sitting between them. CDR3 length: 15 residues. Germline V lookup: CDR1 SGDLS, CDR2 YYNGEE. CDR3 DNA: TGTGCCAGCAGCGTAGAGGCAGCCGAGGAAGAGACCCAGTACTTC. It is translated as CASSVEAAEEETQYF.

The chain employs TRBV19 and TRBJ1-3; D gene uncertain. Germline lookup yields CDR1 LNHDA and CDR2 SQIVND (reference sequence). V lost 8 bases to trimming and J lost 8 bases, with 7 bases between them. The CDR3 is 10 amino acids. CDR3 region: CASGEHTIYF. Written as DNA, the CDR3 is TGTGCCAGTGGTGAGCACACCATATATTTT.

This clonotype was seen more than once but under ten times. This chain links TRBV20-1 with TRBJ2-5; D ambiguous. The CDR3 consists of 13 residues. Germline V lookup: CDR1 DFQATT, CDR2 SNEGSKA (reference sequence). V lost 0 bases to trimming and J lost 3 bases, with 8 bases between them. The CDR3 protein is CSARDRKEETQYF. For the CDR3, the DNA is TGCAGTGCTAGAGATCGCAAAGAAGAGACCCAGTACTTC.

This clonotype was detected only a few times. This chain uses TRBV12-3 or TRBV12-4 with TRBJ2-7; 10 bases fit TRBD2. This CDR3 spans 14 amino acids. Germline trimming cut 5 bases from V and 1 base from J; bases unmatched to any gene: 2. The CDR3 DNA is TGTGCCAGCAGTACTAGCGGGGATTCCTACGAGCAGTACTTC. Its protein is CASSTSGDSYEQYF.

The chain recombines TRBV4-3 with TRBJ2-2; D unresolved. Trimming took off 3 bases at V and 4 bases at J, with 9 bases between the two ends. This CDR3 spans 14 amino acids. Germline loops: CDR1 LGHNA, CDR2 YSLEER. CDR3 sequence: CASSQVYSTGELFF. The CDR3 DNA is TGCGCCAGCAGCCAGGTATACAGCACCGGGGAGCTGTTTTTT.

This clonotype occurred a few times. The rearrangement uses TRBV20-1 and TRBJ2-5; D not resolved. Germline V gives CDR1 DFQATT, CDR2 SNEGSKA (reference sequence). This CDR3 region has 15 residues. Trimming removed 0 bases at V and 2 bases at J, with 13 bases between. The CDR3 sequence is CSARDHGSPQETQYF. CDR3 coding DNA: TGCAGTGCTAGAGATCACGGCAGTCCTCAAGAGACCCAGTACTTC.

V and J are TRBV7-6 and TRBJ2-5, with 7 bases fitting TRBD1. With V trimmed by 2 bases and J by 9 bases, 15 bases remained unmatched. Germline-derived CDR1 and CDR2 are SGHVS and FNYEAQ. CDR3 length equals 16 residues. CDR3: CASSLQGDPWMGAQYF. The CDR3 nucleotides are TGTGCCAGCAGCTTACAGGGGGACCCGTGGATGGGGGCCCAGTACTTC.

In its sample, this clonotype was seen a few times. V usage is TRBV20-1 and J usage is TRBJ2-7, with D maybe TRBD1 (6 bases). CDR1 is DFQATT and CDR2 is SNEGSKA in the germline V gene (reference sequence). The CDR3 consists of 15 residues. The germline V and J ends were trimmed by 6 bases and 2 bases, with 20 bases remaining between them. The CDR3: CSARSQIDRTYEQYF. The CDR3 nucleotides read TGCAGTGCCCGAAGTCAGATAGACAGGACCTACGAGCAGTACTTC.